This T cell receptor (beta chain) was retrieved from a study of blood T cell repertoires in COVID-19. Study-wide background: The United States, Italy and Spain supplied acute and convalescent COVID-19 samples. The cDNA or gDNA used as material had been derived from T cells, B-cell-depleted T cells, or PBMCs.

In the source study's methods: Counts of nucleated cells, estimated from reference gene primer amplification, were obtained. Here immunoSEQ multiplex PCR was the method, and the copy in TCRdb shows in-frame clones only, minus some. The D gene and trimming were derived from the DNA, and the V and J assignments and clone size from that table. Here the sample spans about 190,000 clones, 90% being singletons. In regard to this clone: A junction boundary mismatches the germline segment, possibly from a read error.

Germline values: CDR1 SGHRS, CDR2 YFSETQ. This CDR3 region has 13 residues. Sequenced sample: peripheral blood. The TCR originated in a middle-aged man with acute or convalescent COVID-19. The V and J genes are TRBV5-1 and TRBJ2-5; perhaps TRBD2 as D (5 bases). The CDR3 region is CASSLDSQETQYF. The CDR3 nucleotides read TGCGCCAGCAGTTTGGACTCTCAAGAGACCCAGTACTTC.